This T cell receptor beta chain was identified in a study of blood T cell repertoires in COVID-19. Overall study context: Donors in the United States, Italy and Spain gave samples during acute or convalescent COVID-19.

This CDR3 spans 15 amino acids. Between the trimmed V and J ends, which lost 0 bases and 6 bases, there was a span of 14 bases. Germline V CDR1 and CDR2: PRHDT, FYEKMQ (reference sequence). TCRdb keeps only in-frame clones here, not all; method: immunoSEQ multiplex PCR. The sample shows about 120,000 clones, under 80% of them seen only once. This receptor was obtained from a man in his forties or fifties with acute or convalescent COVID-19. The chain couples TRBV13 to TRBJ1-2, with a tentative D call TRBD1 (5 bases). Sequencing was carried out using peripheral blood. CDR3: CASSLGRGDGHGYTF. CDR3 nucleotides: TGTGCCAGCAGCTTAGGGCGGGGGGACGGTCATGGCTACACCTTC.